These T cell receptor beta chains were read from a single sample in a study of shared clonotypes between healthy human individuals. Produced via immunoSEQ multiplex PCR; TCRdb's table is partial and in-frame only. The data contain around 2,100,000 clones, approximately 94% of them singletons. What was sequenced was naive CD8+ T cells sorted from blood. The source is a man younger than 30 in good health. The CDR3 runs from the conserved cysteine through the conserved F or W. Fields, in order: J gene, D gene, V gene, CDR3 DNA, CDR3 protein. The D gene is left open where the match is weak.

TRBJ1-1	TRBD1	TRBV4-2	TGTGCCAGCAGTCCCGGGACAGGGGGCGAAATGAACACTGAAGCTTTCTTT	CASSPGTGGEMNTEAFF
TRBJ2-1	TRBD2	TRBV5-6	TGTGCCAGCAGCTTAACCGGGACTAGTTTGAATGAGCAGTTCTTC	CASSLTGTSLNEQFF
TRBJ2-7	NA	TRBV29-1	TGCAGCGTTGGGCAGCCCAGCTCCTACGAGCAGTACTTC	CSVGQPSSYEQYF
TRBJ2-2	TRBD2	TRBV6-1	TGTGCCAGCAGTGACGAACGGGACTACCCCACCGGGGAGCTGTTTTTT	CASSDERDYPTGELFF
TRBJ2-3	NA	TRBV13	TGTGCCAGCAGCTTATATCTCGGTGCAGATACGCAGTATTTT	CASSLYLGADTQYF
TRBJ1-2	NA	TRBV9	TGTGCCAGCAGCGTAGCTGCCGGGGGGGACTATGGCTACACCTTC	CASSVAAGGDYGYTF
TRBJ2-5	NA	TRBV9	TGTGCCAGCAGCGTAGTGACGGGGACGGAAATCTACTTC	CASSVVTGTEIYF
TRBJ1-1	NA	TRBV30	TGTGCCTGGAGTGTAGCGAACACTGAAGCTTTCTTT	CAWSVANTEAFF
TRBJ2-1	NA	TRBV2	TGTGCCAGCATATTGGACGTTAATGAGCAGTTCTTC	CASILDVNEQFF
TRBJ1-1	NA	TRBV30	TGTGCCTGGGCGATAGTGGGGAACACTGAAGCTTTCTTT	CAWAIVGNTEAFF
TRBJ2-7	TRBD1	TRBV6-5	TGTGCCAGCACAGGGGACAGGGACCCCTACGAGCAGTACTTC	CASTGDRDPYEQYF